A single sample is the source of the 4 T cell receptor beta chains below, sequenced in a study of blood T cell repertoires in COVID-19 (dated by TCRdb to 2020 to 2021). The method was the immunoSEQ multiplex PCR assay. TCRdb re-hosts the immuneACCESS table, in-frame sequences only. Its copies lack some clones; in the studies checked, an unresolved V gene accounts for under half of them, and the cause for the rest is not known. The sample table shows about 440,000 clones, and about 90% are seen once. Of the sample, about 2.1% is held by the ten largest clones. The specimen was PBMCs or T cells enriched from blood (not recorded which). Receptors were obtained from a woman between 18 and 29 years old with acute COVID-19.

The chain uses TRBV3-1 (or the pseudogene TRBV3-2) and TRBJ2-7; unclear D gene. Trimming took 4 bases from V and 4 from J, leaving 17 bases between them. Germline-derived CDR1 and CDR2 are LGHDT and YNNKEL (reference sequence). The CDR3 has 15 residues. CDR3 in amino acids: CASSPILSGIYEQYF. In nucleotides, the CDR3 is TGTGCCAGCAGCCCTATACTATCGGGTATTTACGAGCAGTACTTC.

This chain links TRBV9 with TRBJ2-1; 8 nucleotides match TRBD2. This CDR3 contains 15 residues. J gave up 8 bases and V 0 bases, and 7 bases lay outside the gene matches. Germline CDR1 and CDR2: SGDLS and YYNGEE. Here the CDR3 reads CASSVGLARVHEQFF. CDR3 in DNA: TGTGCCAGCAGCGTAGGACTAGCGAGGGTTCATGAGCAGTTCTTC. The full variable domain, completed using reference TRBV9 and TRBJ2-1, is DSGVTQTPKHLITATGQRVTLRCSPRSGDLSVYWYQQSLDQGLQFLIQYYNGEERAKGNILERFSAQQFPDLHSELNLSSLELGDSALYFCASSVGLARVHEQFFGPGTRLTVL.

The chain couples TRBV2 to TRBJ2-2; the match to TRBD1 covers 8 bases. The V gene end was trimmed by 6 bases and the J gene end by 6 bases; junction bases not matched to a gene: 6. The length of the CDR3 is 14 residues. Germline assignment: CDR1 SNHLY and CDR2 FYNNEI. CDR3 in DNA: TGTGCCAGCAGCGGACAGGGCGGTGCCGGGGAGCTGTTTTTT. Translated: CASSGQGGAGELFF. The full variable domain, its missing parts supplied by reference TRBV2 and TRBJ2-2, is EPEVTQTPSHQVTQMGQEVILRCVPISNHLYFYWYRQILGQKVEFLVSFYNNEISEKSEIFDDQFSVERPDGSNFTLKIRSTKLEDSAMYFCASSGQGGAGELFFGEGSRLTVL.

V usage is TRBV6-5 and J usage is TRBJ2-7, with 9 bases fitting TRBD1. Germline CDR1 MNHEY, CDR2 SVGAGI. This CDR3 is 15 amino acids long. Unmatched junction bases numbered 12, after V lost 8 bases and J lost 4 bases. The CDR3 region is CASDPGRTGVYEQYF. The CDR3 DNA reads as TGTGCCAGCGATCCGGGCAGGACAGGGGTTTACGAGCAGTACTTC.